Each of the 27 T cell receptor beta chains below was sequenced from the same sample in a study of identical twins. TCRdb used MiXCR to reprocess the 5' RACE reads, holding one entry per CDR3 protein. The data show 550,000 to 700,000 distinct CDR3 sequences, about 20% seen once. The same data also went into a second study, on T cells expressing NK-cell markers.

The sample taken for sequencing was PBMCs. Source of these receptors: a woman between 18 and 30 years old in good health.

In nucleotides, the CDR3 is TGTGCCAGCAGCCAAGCCGGGACACTTACGGAGTACTTC. It codes for CASSQAGTLTEYF. This chain uses TRBV14 with TRBJ2-7; D might be TRBD1 (6 bases). Germline-derived CDR1 and CDR2 are SGHDN and FVKESK. V was pared by 1 base and J by 11 bases, with 15 bases between. This CDR3 contains 13 residues. The whole variable domain, filled in from reference TRBV14 and TRBJ2-7, reads EAGVTQFPSHSVIEKGQTVTLRCDPISGHDNLYWYRRVMGKEIKFLLHFVKESKQDESGMPNNRFLAERTGGTYSTLKVQPAELEDSGVYFCASSQAGTLTEYFGPGTRLTVT.

J is TRBJ1-5 and V is TRBV20-1, with a tentative D call TRBD1 (5 bases). The germline V gene has CDR1 DFQATT and CDR2 SNEGSKA (reference sequence). V was shortened by 6 bases and J by 1 base, with 16 bases between the two germline ends. The CDR3 is 15 residues long. CDR3 sequence reads: CSALRGGESNQPQHF. In nucleotides, the CDR3 is TGCAGTGCCCTTAGGGGCGGTGAAAGCAATCAGCCCCAGCATTTT.

The rearrangement links TRBV5-1 to TRBJ2-7; 8 bases are a match to TRBD2. J lost 3 bases, V lost 4 bases, and 6 bases had no gene match. This CDR3 has 14 amino acids. Germline loops: CDR1 SGHRS, CDR2 YFSETQ. The CDR3 region is CASSPERGSYEQYF. The CDR3 nucleotides are TGCGCCAGCAGCCCAGAGCGGGGGAGCTACGAGCAGTACTTC.

About this clonotype: A single base separates this from a much larger clone, so it may be a read error. This rearrangement joins TRBV18 to TRBJ2-5; D is possibly TRBD1 (6 bases). The V gene lost 2 bases and the J gene lost 0 bases, with 7 bases spanning the gap. Germline V gene lookup returns CDR1 KGHSH and CDR2 LQKENI. This CDR3 contains 14 residues. The CDR3 DNA sequence: TGTGCCAGCTCACCATGGACAGACCAAGAGACCCAGTACTTC. Its translation is CASSPWTDQETQYF. The whole variable domain, remainder taken from reference TRBV18 and TRBJ2-5, is NAGVMQNPRHLVRRRGQEARLRCSPMKGHSHVYWYRQLPEEGLKFMVYLQKENIIDESGMPKERFSAEFPKEGPSILRIQQVVRGDSAAYFCASSPWTDQETQYFGPGTRLLVL.

The table lists this clonotype with a few counts. CDR3 protein: CSASGLTEFGYTF. CDR3 nucleotides: TGCAGTGCTAGTGGTCTAACAGAATTTGGCTACACCTTC. V usage is TRBV20-1 and J usage is TRBJ1-2, with unresolved D. The CDR3 sequence is 13 residues long. Germline CDR1 DFQATT, CDR2 SNEGSKA (reference sequence). The V gene lost 3 bases and the J gene lost 7 bases, with 15 bases spanning the gap.

Many counts were recorded for this clonotype. This chain uses TRBV5-4 with TRBJ2-7, with 8 nucleotides matching TRBD1. There are 13 residues in the CDR3. Germline V gene data show CDR1 as SGHNT and CDR2 as YYREEE (reference sequence). With 5 bases clipped from V and 5 bases from J, the junction kept 6 bases outside the gene matches. The CDR3 DNA reads as TGTGCCAGCAGTACAGGGGGAAGGAACGAGCAGTACTTC. Translated, it gives CASSTGGRNEQYF.

The chain combines TRBV20-1 with TRBJ2-1, with 13 bases that match TRBD2. J lost 7 bases, V lost 0 bases, and 6 bases had no gene match. This CDR3 has 16 amino acids. Germline V gene sequence: CDR1 DFQATT, CDR2 SNEGSKA (reference sequence). The CDR3 nucleotides read TGCAGTGCTAGAGATCCACTAGCGGGAGGGATAAATGAGCAGTTCTTC. It translates to CSARDPLAGGINEQFF.

This clonotype was detected once. The CDR3 DNA follows: TGTGCCAGCAGTCCCCCCCGATGGACTAGTAACTACAATGAGCAGTTCTTC. It is translated as CASSPPRWTSNYNEQFF. The rearrangement joins TRBV12-3 or TRBV12-4 to TRBJ2-1, with 7 bases identical to TRBD2. V dropped 5 bases and J dropped 3; count of bases not matched to a gene: 13. There are 17 residues in the CDR3.

This clonotype came up a few times. The chain is built from TRBV15 and TRBJ2-1; no clear D. Trimming took off 1 base at V and 6 bases at J, with 7 bases between the two ends. CDR1 is LNHNV, CDR2 YYDKDF, per germline (reference sequence). The CDR3 is 13 amino acids. This chain's CDR3 is CATSRVSSNEQFF. CDR3 DNA sequence: TGTGCCACCAGCAGAGTAAGCAGCAATGAGCAGTTCTTC.

This clonotype was observed many times. The rearrangement uses TRBV4-3 and TRBJ1-1; possible D gene TRBD1, 5 bases. V was trimmed by 3 bases and J by 3 bases, leaving 20 bases between them. The CDR3 loop spans 17 amino acids. Per germline, CDR1 LGHNA and CDR2 YSLEER. The CDR3 DNA sequence: TGCGCCAGCAGCCAGGATTTACCGGGACGTTTGGACACTGAAGCTTTCTTT. This codes for CASSQDLPGRLDTEAFF.

The chain carries TRBV20-1 and TRBJ1-1; D gene unclear. This CDR3 is built from 11 residues. In germline, CDR1 is DFQATT, CDR2 SNEGSKA (reference sequence). Deletions cut 1 base from V and 8 bases from J, with 8 bases between. Here the CDR3 reads CSARVGSEAFF. The CDR3 DNA sequence: TGCAGTGCTAGAGTGGGCAGCGAAGCTTTCTTT.

This clonotype occurred a few times. The chain links TRBV20-1 to TRBJ2-7, with D unresolved. This CDR3 is 15 amino acids long. V lost 0 bases, J lost 3 bases, and 15 bases lay in between. Germline CDR1 and CDR2: DFQATT and SNEGSKA (reference sequence). This CDR3 reads CSARDRNKPSYEQYF. The CDR3 region has the DNA TGCAGTGCTAGAGATCGGAACAAGCCAAGCTACGAGCAGTACTTC.

The chain is built from TRBV29-1 and TRBJ2-3; tentatively, D is TRBD1 or TRBD2 (5 bases each). V lost 6 bases, J lost 2 bases, and 12 bases lay in between. CDR1 SQVTM and CDR2 ANQGSEA come from the germline V gene. This CDR3 region has 13 residues. DNA for the CDR3: TGCAGCGTGGGGGACGGTGACACAGATACGCAGTATTTT. Residues: CSVGDGDTDTQYF.

This clonotype was counted between two and nine times. V and J are TRBV7-3 and TRBJ2-5; no firm D call. This CDR3 region has 13 residues. Germline V CDR1 and CDR2: SGHTA, FQGTGA. V shed 5 bases and J shed 5 bases, with 12 bases lying between them. The CDR3 bases are TGTGCCAGCAGCGCAAGCCGTGAGGAGACCCAGTACTTC. It specifies CASSASREETQYF.

The CDR3 DNA follows: TGCAGCGAAAATGGCTACACCTTC. Its translation is CSENGYTF. The chain carries TRBV29-1 and TRBJ1-2; D is ambiguous. The V gene's germline CDR1 is SQVTM and CDR2 ANQGSEA. CDR3 length: 8 residues. V was clipped by 7 bases and J by 6 bases, with 3 bases between them.

V is TRBV7-2 and J is TRBJ1-1, with D perhaps matching TRBD1 (6 bases). Deletions cut 1 base from V and 6 bases from J, with 9 bases between. Per the germline V gene, CDR1 is SGHTA and CDR2 is FQGNSA. The CDR3 is 13 amino acids. The CDR3 sequence: CASSLERGAEAFF. For the CDR3, the DNA is TGTGCCAGCAGCTTAGAAAGGGGGGCTGAAGCTTTCTTT.

J is TRBJ2-3 and V is TRBV7-9; D might be TRBD1 (5 bases). Between the trimmed V and J ends, which lost 6 bases and 0 bases, there was a span of 10 bases. Germline-derived CDR1 and CDR2 are SEHNR and FQNEAQ (reference sequence). This CDR3 has 14 amino acids. The CDR3 protein is CASRRTPSTDTQYF. The CDR3 DNA reads TGTGCCAGCAGACGGACACCTAGCACAGATACGCAGTATTTT.

The rearrangement uses TRBV6-1 and TRBJ2-6; weak D call: TRBD2 (5 bases). The V gene's germline CDR1 is MNHNS and CDR2 SASEGT. The V end lost 6 bases, the J end lost 1 base, and 13 bases lay between the germline ends. The CDR3 is made up of 16 amino acids. CDR3 sequence: CASSRTTRSGANVLTF. CDR3 nucleotide sequence: TGTGCCAGCAGCCGAACCACTAGGTCTGGGGCCAACGTCCTGACTTTC.

The rearrangement links TRBV7-2 to TRBJ2-7; 10 nucleotides line up with TRBD2. Germline trimming cut 1 base from V and 6 bases from J; bases unmatched to any gene: 6. The length of the CDR3 is 15 residues. Germline CDR1 and CDR2: SGHTA and FQGNSA. The CDR3 DNA follows: TGTGCCAGCAGCTTAGGACTAGCGGGTGGGGTCGAGCAGTACTTC. It is translated as CASSLGLAGGVEQYF. The full variable domain, in which reference TRBV7-2 and TRBJ2-7 provide the parts outside the CDR3, is GAGVSQSPSNKVTEKGKDVELRCDPISGHTALYWYRQSLGQGLEFLIYFQGNSAPDKSGLPSDRFSAERTGGSVSTLTIQRTQQEDSAVYLCASSLGLAGGVEQYFGPGTRLTVT.

The gene calls are TRBV19 and TRBJ2-6, with D maybe TRBD2 (6 bases). Germline V lookup: CDR1 LNHDA, CDR2 SQIVND (reference sequence). The V and J ends lost 6 bases and 2 bases respectively, with 14 bases between them. The CDR3 consists of 16 residues. CDR3 in amino acids: CASSRYGSAGANVLTF. The CDR3 DNA sequence: TGTGCCAGTAGCCGGTACGGGAGCGCTGGGGCCAACGTCCTGACTTTC.

The chain joins TRBV6-2 or TRBV6-3 to TRBJ1-2, with TRBD1 identical over 11 bases. The CDR3 runs 14 residues. CDR1 and CDR2 from the germline V gene are MNHEY and SVGEGT. V trimming: 7 bases; J trimming: 6 bases; junction bases outside the gene matches: 7. This CDR3 reads CASIRTGGSDGYTF. In nucleotides, the CDR3 is TGTGCCAGCATCCGGACAGGGGGCTCGGATGGCTACACCTTC.

V is TRBV6-2 or TRBV6-3 and J is TRBJ2-3; tentatively, D is TRBD2 (5 bases). V dropped 7 bases and J dropped 3 bases, with 11 bases sitting between them. The CDR3 runs to 13 residues. Germline lookup yields CDR1 MNHEY and CDR2 SVGEGT. The CDR3 DNA is TGTGCCAGCAAAAGCGGTGGAACAGATACGCAGTATTTT. The encoded protein is CASKSGGTDTQYF.

The chain joins TRBV5-1 to TRBJ2-1; D is unclear. The CDR3 is made up of 14 amino acids. From germline, CDR1 is SGHRS and CDR2 YFSETQ. Trimming stripped 4 bases from V and 5 bases from J, with 13 bases between. The CDR3 loop is CASSIRTTNNEQFF. The CDR3 nucleotides read TGCGCCAGCAGCATTCGGACCACCAACAATGAGCAGTTCTTC.

The chain has TRBV12-3 or TRBV12-4 and TRBJ2-3, with D perhaps being TRBD1 or TRBD2 (6 bases each). Trimming took off 8 bases at V and 7 bases at J, with 16 bases between the two ends. The CDR3 extends over 13 amino acids. CDR3 residues: CASRTGASYTQYF. In DNA, the CDR3 is TGTGCCAGCCGCACGGGGGCTTCTTATACGCAGTATTTT.

The chain uses TRBV11-2 and TRBJ2-3, with TRBD1 matching over 7 bases. The CDR3 extends over 16 amino acids. Looked up from germline, CDR1 is SGHAT and CDR2 is FQNNGV. V lost 2 bases, J lost 2 bases, and 7 bases stayed unmatched. CDR3 residues: CASSLRQGRITDTQYF. The CDR3 bases are TGTGCCAGCAGCTTACGACAGGGCAGGATCACAGATACGCAGTATTTT.

Notes on this clonotype: The germline gene is not matched at one end of the junction; a read error may be the cause. The V and J genes are TRBV7-9 and TRBJ2-7; 10 bases agree with TRBD2. Germline CDR1 reads SEHNR; CDR2 reads FQNEAQ (reference sequence). The CDR3 has 16 amino acids. CDR3 residues: CASSSPLAGEGYEQYF. Here the CDR3 DNA reads TGTGCCAGCAGCTCTCCCCTAGCGGGAGAGGGGTACGAGCAGTACTTT.

The V and J genes are TRBV7-8 and TRBJ2-7; D call uncertain. Per the germline V gene, CDR1 is SGHVS and CDR2 is FQNEAQ. The CDR3 extends over 13 amino acids. Deletions cut 6 bases from V and 6 bases from J, with 15 bases between. DNA of the CDR3: TGTGCCAGCAGTTCTGAGGTCATCCTCGAGCAGTACTTC. Translating it yields CASSSEVILEQYF.